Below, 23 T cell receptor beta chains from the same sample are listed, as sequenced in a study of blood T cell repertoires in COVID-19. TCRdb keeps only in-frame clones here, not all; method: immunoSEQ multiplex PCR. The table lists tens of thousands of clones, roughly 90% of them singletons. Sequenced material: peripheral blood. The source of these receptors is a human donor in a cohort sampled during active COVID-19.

The CDR3 here is CASSFQGTSGSRAYNEQFF. Written as DNA, the CDR3 is TGTGCCAGCAGTTTTCAGGGGACTAGCGGGAGCCGAGCCTACAATGAGCAGTTCTTC. The chain combines TRBV28 with TRBJ2-1; 14 nucleotides agree with TRBD2. The CDR3 extends over 19 amino acids. Unmatched junction bases numbered 9, after V lost 3 bases and J lost 2 bases. CDR1 and CDR2 (germline): MDHEN, SYDVKM.

The CDR3 sequence: CASSQMTVGETQYF. The CDR3, as DNA: TGTGCCAGCAGCCAGATGACAGTAGGGGAGACCCAGTACTTC. The V call is TRBV3-1 (or the pseudogene TRBV3-2), the J call TRBJ2-5, with D perhaps matching TRBD1 (5 bases). The germline CDR1 and CDR2 sequences are LGHDT and YNNKEL (reference sequence). The CDR3 runs to 14 residues. Trimming took 3 bases from V and 5 from J, leaving 13 bases between them.

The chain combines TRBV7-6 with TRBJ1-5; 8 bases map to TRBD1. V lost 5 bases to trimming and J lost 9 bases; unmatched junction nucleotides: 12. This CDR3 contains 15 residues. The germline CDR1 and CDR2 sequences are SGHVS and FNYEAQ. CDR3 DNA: TGTGCCAGCAGCCCTACGGGACAGGAGACAGGGCCCCAGCATTTT. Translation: CASSPTGQETGPQHF.

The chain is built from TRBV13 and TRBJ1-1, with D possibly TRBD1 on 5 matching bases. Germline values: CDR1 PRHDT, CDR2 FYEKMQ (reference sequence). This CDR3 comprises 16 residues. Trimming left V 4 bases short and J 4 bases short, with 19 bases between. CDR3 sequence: CASSSTQGGGSTEAFF. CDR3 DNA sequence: TGTGCCAGCAGCTCCACCCAGGGTGGAGGGAGCACTGAAGCTTTCTTT. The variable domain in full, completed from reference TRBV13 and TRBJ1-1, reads AAGVIQSPRHLIKEKRETATLKCYPIPRHDTVYWYQQGPGQDPQFLISFYEKMQSDKGSIPDRFSAQQFSDYHSELNMSSLELGDSALYFCASSSTQGGGSTEAFFGQGTRLTVV.

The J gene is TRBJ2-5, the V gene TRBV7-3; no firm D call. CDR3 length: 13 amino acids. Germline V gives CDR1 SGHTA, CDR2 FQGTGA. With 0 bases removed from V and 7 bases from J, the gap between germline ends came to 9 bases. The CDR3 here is CASSLTPSGTQYF. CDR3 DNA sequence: TGTGCCAGCAGCTTAACCCCGTCAGGGACCCAGTACTTC.

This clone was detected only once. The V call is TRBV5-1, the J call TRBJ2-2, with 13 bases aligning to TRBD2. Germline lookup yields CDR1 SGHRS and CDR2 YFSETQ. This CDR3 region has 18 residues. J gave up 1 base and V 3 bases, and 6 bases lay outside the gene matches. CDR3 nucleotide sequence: TGCGCCAGCAGCTCGGGACTAGCGGGACAGCTGAACACCGGGGAGCTGTTTTTT. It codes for CASSSGLAGQLNTGELFF.

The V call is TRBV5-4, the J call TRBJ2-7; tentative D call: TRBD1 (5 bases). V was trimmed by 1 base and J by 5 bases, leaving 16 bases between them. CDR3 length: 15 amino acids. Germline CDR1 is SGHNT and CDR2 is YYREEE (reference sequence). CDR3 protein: CASSLTLGRVHEQYF. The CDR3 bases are TGTGCCAGCAGCTTGACCCTTGGCAGGGTACACGAGCAGTACTTC.

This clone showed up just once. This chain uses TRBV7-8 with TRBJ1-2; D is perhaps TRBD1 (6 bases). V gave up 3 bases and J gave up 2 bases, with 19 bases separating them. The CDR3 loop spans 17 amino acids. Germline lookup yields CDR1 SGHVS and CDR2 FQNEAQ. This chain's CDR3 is CASSFWSIQGRNYGYTF. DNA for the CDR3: TGTGCCAGCAGCTTCTGGTCGATACAGGGCAGGAACTATGGCTACACCTTC.

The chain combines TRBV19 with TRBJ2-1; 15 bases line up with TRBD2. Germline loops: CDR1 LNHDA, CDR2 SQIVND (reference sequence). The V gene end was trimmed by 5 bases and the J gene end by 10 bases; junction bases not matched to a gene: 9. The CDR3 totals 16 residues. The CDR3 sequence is CASSPGLAGGPGEQFF. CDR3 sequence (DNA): TGTGCCAGTAGTCCCGGACTAGCGGGAGGGCCGGGAGAGCAGTTCTTC.

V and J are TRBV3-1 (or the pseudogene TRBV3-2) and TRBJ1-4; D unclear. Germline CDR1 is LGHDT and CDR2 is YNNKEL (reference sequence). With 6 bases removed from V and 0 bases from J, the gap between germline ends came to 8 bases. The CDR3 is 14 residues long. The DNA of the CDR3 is TGTGCCAGCAGTCCGGTCGCAACTAATGAAAAACTGTTTTTT. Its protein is CASSPVATNEKLFF.

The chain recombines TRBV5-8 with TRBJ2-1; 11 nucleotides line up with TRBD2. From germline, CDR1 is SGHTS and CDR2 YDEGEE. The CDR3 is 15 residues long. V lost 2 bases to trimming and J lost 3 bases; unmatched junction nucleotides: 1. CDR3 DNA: TGTGCCAGCAGCTTCGGACTAGCGGGCTACAATGAGCAGTTCTTC. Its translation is CASSFGLAGYNEQFF.

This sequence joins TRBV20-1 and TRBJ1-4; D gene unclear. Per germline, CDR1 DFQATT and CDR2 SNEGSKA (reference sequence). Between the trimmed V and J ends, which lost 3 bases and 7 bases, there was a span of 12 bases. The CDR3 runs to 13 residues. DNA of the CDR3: TGCAGTGCTAGTGAGGGCGAAAGTGAAAAACTGTTTTTT. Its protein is CSASEGESEKLFF.

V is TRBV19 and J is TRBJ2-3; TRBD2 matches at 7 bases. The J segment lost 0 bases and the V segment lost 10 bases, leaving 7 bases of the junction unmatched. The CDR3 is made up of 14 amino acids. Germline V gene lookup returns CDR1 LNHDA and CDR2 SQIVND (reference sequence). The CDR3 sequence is CATQAGPSTDTQYF. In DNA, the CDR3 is TGTGCCACCCAAGCGGGACCGAGCACAGATACGCAGTATTTT.

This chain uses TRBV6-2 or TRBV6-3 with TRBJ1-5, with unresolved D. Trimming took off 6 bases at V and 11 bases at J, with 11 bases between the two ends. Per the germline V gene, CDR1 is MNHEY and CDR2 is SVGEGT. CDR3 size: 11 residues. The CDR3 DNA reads TGTGCCAGCAGCCAAGTGGGCGCCCAGCATTTT. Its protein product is CASSQVGAQHF.

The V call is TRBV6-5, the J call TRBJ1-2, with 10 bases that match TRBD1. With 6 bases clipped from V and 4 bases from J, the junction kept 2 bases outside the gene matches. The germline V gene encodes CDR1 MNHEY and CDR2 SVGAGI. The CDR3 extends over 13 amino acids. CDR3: CASRTGGGYGYTF. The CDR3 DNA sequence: TGTGCCAGCAGGACAGGGGGCGGCTATGGCTACACCTTC.

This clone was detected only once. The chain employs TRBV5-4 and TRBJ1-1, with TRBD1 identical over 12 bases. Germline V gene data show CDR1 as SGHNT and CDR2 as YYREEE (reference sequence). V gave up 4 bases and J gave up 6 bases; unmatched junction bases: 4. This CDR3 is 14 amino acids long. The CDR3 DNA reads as TGTGCCAGCAGCGGGACAGGGGGCATGGCTGAAGCTTTCTTT. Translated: CASSGTGGMAEAFF.

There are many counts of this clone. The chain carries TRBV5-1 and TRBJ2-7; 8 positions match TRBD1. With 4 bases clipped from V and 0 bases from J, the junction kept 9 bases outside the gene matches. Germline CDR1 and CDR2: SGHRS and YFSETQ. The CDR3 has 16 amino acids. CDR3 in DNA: TGCGCCAGCAGCGGCGGGACAGGTTTGAGCTCCTACGAGCAGTACTTC. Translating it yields CASSGGTGLSSYEQYF.

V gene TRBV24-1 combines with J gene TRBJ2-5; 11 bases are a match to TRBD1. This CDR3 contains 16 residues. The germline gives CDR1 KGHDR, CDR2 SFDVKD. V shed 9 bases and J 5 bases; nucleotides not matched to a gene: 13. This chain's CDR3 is CATGGQGAPSFETQYF. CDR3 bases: TGTGCCACCGGCGGACAGGGGGCTCCGTCGTTTGAGACCCAGTACTTC.

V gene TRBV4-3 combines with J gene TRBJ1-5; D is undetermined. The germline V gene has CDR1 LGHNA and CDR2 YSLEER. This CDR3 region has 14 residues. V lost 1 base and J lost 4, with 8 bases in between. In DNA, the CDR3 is TGCGCCAGCAGCCAAGTTGCGAAGAATCAGCCCCAGCATTTT. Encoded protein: CASSQVAKNQPQHF.

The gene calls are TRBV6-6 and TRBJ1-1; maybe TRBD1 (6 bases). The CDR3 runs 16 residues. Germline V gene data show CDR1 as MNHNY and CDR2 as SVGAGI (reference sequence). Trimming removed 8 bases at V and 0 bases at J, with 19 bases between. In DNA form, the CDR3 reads TGTGCCAGCGGGAGACAGACAGGTCTCATGAACACTGAAGCTTTCTTT. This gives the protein CASGRQTGLMNTEAFF.

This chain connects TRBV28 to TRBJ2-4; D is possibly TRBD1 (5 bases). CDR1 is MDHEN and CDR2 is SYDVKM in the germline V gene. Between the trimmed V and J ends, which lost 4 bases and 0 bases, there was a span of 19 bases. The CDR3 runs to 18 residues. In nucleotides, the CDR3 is TGTGCCAGCAGTTCATCATGGACACCCAGACTAGCCAAAAACATTCAGTACTTC. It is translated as CASSSSWTPRLAKNIQYF.

The CDR3, as DNA: TGTGCCAGCAGCCCACTAGCGGGGGAGCAGTACTTC. This codes for CASSPLAGEQYF. The chain combines TRBV7-8 with TRBJ2-7, with 10 nucleotides matching TRBD2. This CDR3 is 12 amino acids long. V lost 5 bases and J lost 7; bases outside the gene matches: 2. In germline, CDR1 is SGHVS, CDR2 FQNEAQ. The full variable domain, its missing parts supplied by reference TRBV7-8 and TRBJ2-7, is GAGVSQSPRYKVAKRGQDVALRCDPISGHVSLFWYQQALGQGPEFLTYFQNEAQLDKSGLPSDRFFAERPEGSVSTLKIQRTQQEDSAVYLCASSPLAGEQYFGPGTRLTVT.

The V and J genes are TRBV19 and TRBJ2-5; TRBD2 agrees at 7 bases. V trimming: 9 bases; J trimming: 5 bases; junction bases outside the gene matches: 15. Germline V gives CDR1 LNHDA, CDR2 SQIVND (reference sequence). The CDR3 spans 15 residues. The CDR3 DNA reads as TGTGCCAGCCGTCAAGCGGGAACTACCGGGGAGACCCAGTACTTC. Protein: CASRQAGTTGETQYF.